A selection of T cell receptor beta chains follows, all from one sample in a study of OX40 agonist ivuxolimab in advanced cancers. Data came from immunoSEQ multiplex PCR; TCRdb stores just in-frame clones and leaves some out. The table has about 61,000 clones, 82% seen once. The sample here was CD4+ or CD8+ T cells sorted from blood, taken in a trial of the OX40 agonist ivuxolimab. The receptors here all came from an adult with an advanced solid tumor such as melanoma, head and neck, liver or kidney cancer. Each CDR3 is given with its conserved first and last residue. Each record gives: J gene, D gene, clone size, V gene, CDR3 protein, CDR3 DNA. D genes are given only for firm matches. Clone size is shown for a subset of rows, as once, few, many or a class of expanded clone.

TRBJ2-3	-	-	TRBV28	CASISGSTDTQYF	TGTGCCAGCATTTCGGGAAGCACAGATACGCAGTATTTT
TRBJ2-5	-	-	TRBV19	CASSSWSQQETQYF	TGTGCCAGCAGCTCTTGGTCCCAGCAAGAGACCCAGTACTTC
TRBJ2-7	TRBD1	-	TRBV7-2	CASSLWGQGNYEQYF	TGTGCCAGCAGCTTATGGGGACAGGGGAACTACGAGCAGTACTTC
TRBJ2-3	TRBD2	-	TRBV7-2	CASSLAGVITDTQYF	TGTGCCAGCAGCTTGGCGGGAGTGATCACAGATACGCAGTATTTT
TRBJ1-2	TRBD1	-	TRBV4-1	CASSPGTGGTLDYGYTF	TGCGCCAGCAGCCCCGGGACAGGGGGAACATTAGACTATGGCTACACCTTC
TRBJ2-2	TRBD2	-	TRBV11-2	CASSLDREAHLRAGELFF	TGTGCCAGCAGCTTAGATCGGGAGGCCCACCTTAGGGCCGGGGAGCTGTTTTTT
TRBJ2-1	-	once	TRBV9	CASSVFGSSISSYNEQFF	TGTGCCAGCAGCGTATTCGGATCGTCTATTTCCTCCTACAATGAGCAGTTCTTC
TRBJ2-1	TRBD2	-	TRBV6-4	CASSPLAGVGGEQFF	TGTGCCAGCAGCCCGCTAGCGGGAGTTGGTGGTGAGCAGTTCTTC
TRBJ2-7	-	-	TRBV21-1	CASSKVYEQYF	TGTGCCAGCAGCAAAGTCTACGAGCAGTACTTC
TRBJ2-1	-	-	TRBV27	CASSFGLRDNEQFF	TGTGCCAGCAGTTTCGGACTAAGGGACAATGAGCAGTTCTTC
TRBJ1-6	-	-	TRBV27	CASSLQGRDNSPLHF	TGTGCCAGCAGCCTTCAGGGACGGGATAATTCACCCCTCCACTTT
TRBJ2-7	TRBD2	-	TRBV5-1	CASSPQGSGRRDEQYF	TGCGCCAGCAGCCCACAAGGTAGCGGGAGAAGGGACGAGCAGTACTTC
TRBJ2-1	-	few	TRBV18	CASSGQTYNEQFF	TGTGCCAGCTCAGGGCAGACTTACAATGAGCAGTTCTTC
TRBJ2-1	TRBD2	once	TRBV9	CASAGGSAYNEQFF	TGTGCCAGCGCGGGGGGCTCGGCCTACAATGAGCAGTTCTTC
TRBJ2-2	-	-	TRBV6-1	CASSVGRNSGELFF	TGTGCCAGCAGTGTAGGGAGAAACAGCGGGGAGCTGTTTTTT
TRBJ1-2	-	-	TRBV10-3	CAATGPDYGYTF	TGTGCCGCTACTGGACCGGACTATGGCTACACCTTC
TRBJ2-1	TRBD1	-	TRBV7-9	CASSPYFGTGGKNEQFF	TGTGCCAGCAGCCCTTACTTCGGGACAGGGGGTAAGAATGAGCAGTTCTTC
TRBJ2-7	-	few	TRBV7-2	CASSLARDSLGSYEQYF	TGTGCCAGCAGCTTAGCCCGGGACTCCCTGGGCTCCTACGAGCAGTACTTC
TRBJ2-1	TRBD2	few	TRBV16	CASSQGLAGANEQFF	TGTGCCAGCAGCCAGGGACTAGCGGGAGCGAATGAGCAGTTCTTC
TRBJ2-7	-	-	TRBV7-2	CASSLGPSSPPYEQYF	TGTGCCAGCAGCTTAGGCCCCTCGTCTCCTCCCTACGAGCAGTACTTC
TRBJ1-5	-	-	TRBV5-6	CASSLNTGSSNQPQHF	TGTGCCAGCAGCTTGAATACGGGGTCTAGCAATCAGCCCCAGCATTTT
TRBJ1-4	TRBD1	few	TRBV5-4	CASSLAGQGGNEKLFF	TGTGCCAGCAGCTTGGCGGGGCAGGGGGGTAATGAAAAACTGTTTTTT
TRBJ2-2	-	-	TRBV5-6	CASSLEEGASNTGELFF	TGTGCCAGCAGCTTGGAAGAAGGCGCGTCGAACACCGGGGAGCTGTTTTTT
TRBJ2-3	TRBD2	-	TRBV25-1	CASSGGGTSGADTQYF	TGTGCCAGCAGTGGTGGTGGGACTAGCGGAGCAGATACGCAGTATTTT
TRBJ2-7	TRBD1	few	TRBV29-1	CSVPGQGAEQYF	TGCAGCGTCCCCGGACAGGGGGCAGAGCAGTACTTC
TRBJ2-7	-	few	TRBV5-1	CASRAVYEQYF	TGCGCCAGCAGAGCGGTCTACGAGCAGTACTTC
TRBJ2-7	-	-	TRBV6-6	CASRDSTLYEQYF	TGTGCCAGCAGGGACTCTACGCTTTACGAGCAGTACTTC
TRBJ2-3	-	-	TRBV2	CASSDGRSTDTQYF	TGTGCCAGCAGTGATGGGCGGAGCACAGATACGCAGTATTTT
TRBJ1-2	TRBD1	-	TRBV6-5	CASSYLTGENGYTF	TGTGCCAGCAGTTACTTGACAGGGGAGAATGGCTACACCTTC
TRBJ1-1	TRBD1	-	TRBV27	CASWGAGQGATEAFF	TGTGCCTCCTGGGGGGCGGGACAGGGGGCCACTGAAGCTTTCTTT